One sample yielded the 14 T cell receptor beta chains listed below, sequenced in a study of technical replicates of blood from a few donors. Generated by immunoSEQ multiplex PCR, the TCRdb table keeps only in-frame clones and is missing some. The data hold some 58,000 clones, with 90% to 95% observed a single time. Material for sequencing was T cells isolated from PBMCs. Source of these receptors: a human donor in good health.

CDR3 protein: CALYGTGSYGYTF. The CDR3 coding sequence is TGTGCCCTATACGGGACAGGGTCCTATGGCTACACCTTC. The rearrangement links TRBV7-9 to TRBJ1-2; 9 bases fit TRBD1. CDR1 and CDR2 from the germline V gene are SEHNR and FQNEAQ (reference sequence). CDR3 length: 13 residues. J gave up 4 bases and V 11 bases, and 8 bases lay outside the gene matches.

The chain is built from TRBV15 and TRBJ2-3; a possible D gene is TRBD2 (6 bases). Trimming left V 4 bases short and J 3 bases short, with 14 bases between. Germline assignment: CDR1 LNHNV and CDR2 YYDKDF (reference sequence). The CDR3 is 15 residues long. The CDR3 DNA reads TGTGCCACCAGCAACGTTGGGGGGTCGACAGATACGCAGTATTTT. Translating it yields CATSNVGGSTDTQYF.

The CDR3 here is CAISNPSAGGGYNEQFF. The DNA for the CDR3 is TGTGCCATCAGCAATCCCTCTGCGGGAGGGGGGTACAATGAGCAGTTCTTC. The V and J genes are TRBV10-3 and TRBJ2-1; 9 positions match TRBD2. The ends lost 6 bases at V and 4 bases at J; junction bases unmatched: 13. This CDR3 is built from 17 residues. Germline V gene data show CDR1 as ENHRY and CDR2 as SYGVKD.

V is TRBV7-9 and J is TRBJ1-1, with 8 nucleotides matching TRBD1. V lost 3 bases to trimming and J lost 6 bases; unmatched junction nucleotides: 3. Germline V gives CDR1 SEHNR, CDR2 FQNEAQ (reference sequence). The CDR3 runs to 13 residues. The CDR3 loop reads CASSLTGVSEAFF. The DNA for the CDR3 is TGTGCCAGCAGCTTGACAGGGGTTTCTGAAGCTTTCTTT.

The chain's CDR3 is CASSPTASGGVSSYNEQFF. CDR3 coding DNA: TGTGCCAGCAGCCCTACGGCTAGCGGGGGGGTAAGCTCCTACAATGAGCAGTTCTTC. This chain connects TRBV9 to TRBJ2-1; 12 nucleotides agree with TRBD2. The V gene end was trimmed by 4 bases and the J gene end by 0 bases; junction bases not matched to a gene: 11. Germline loops: CDR1 SGDLS, CDR2 YYNGEE. The CDR3 consists of 19 residues.

The V gene is TRBV7-3, the J gene TRBJ2-7; tentatively, D is TRBD1 (5 bases). Germline-derived CDR1 and CDR2 are SGHTA and FQGTGA. Deletions cut 2 bases from V and 5 bases from J, with 13 bases between. This CDR3 has 14 residues. The chain's CDR3 is CASSLRPGLDEQYF. The CDR3 nucleotides read TGTGCCAGCAGCTTACGGCCAGGGCTGGACGAGCAGTACTTC.

The chain is built from TRBV29-1 and TRBJ2-3; 9 bases fit TRBD2. Losses at the gene ends were 4 bases for V and 1 base for J; bases not matched to a gene: 6. There are 15 residues in the CDR3. The germline V gene has CDR1 SQVTM and CDR2 ANQGSEA. The CDR3 sequence: CSVGGSSGGTDTQYF. The CDR3 DNA sequence: TGCAGCGTTGGGGGTTCTAGCGGGGGCACAGATACGCAGTATTTT.

The V call is TRBV28, the J call TRBJ2-1, with D perhaps TRBD2 (6 bases). V lost 3 bases, J lost 6 bases, and 18 bases lay in between. This CDR3 spans 16 amino acids. Looked up from germline, CDR1 is MDHEN and CDR2 is SYDVKM. CDR3 region: CASSLRIRERINEQFF. CDR3 nucleotide sequence: TGTGCCAGCAGTTTGAGAATCCGGGAGAGAATCAATGAGCAGTTCTTC.

The V and J genes are TRBV29-1 and TRBJ2-7; 9 bases map to TRBD1. The CDR3 contains 15 residues. The V gene end was trimmed by 3 bases and the J gene end by 2 bases; junction bases not matched to a gene: 8. CDR1 and CDR2 (germline): SQVTM, ANQGSEA. The CDR3 nucleotides read TGCAGCGTTGAGAGACCGGGACAGGGACCCTACGAGCAGTACTTC. Translated, it gives CSVERPGQGPYEQYF.

The chain couples TRBV29-1 to TRBJ2-1; 12 bases map to TRBD2. Germline loops: CDR1 SQVTM, CDR2 ANQGSEA. The CDR3 extends over 15 amino acids. The V gene end was trimmed by 7 bases and the J gene end by 5 bases; junction bases not matched to a gene: 9. CDR3 DNA sequence: TGCAGCGCAAAACAAAGGACTAGCGGGGACAATGAGCAGTTCTTC. Its translation: CSAKQRTSGDNEQFF.

The gene calls are TRBV5-6 and TRBJ2-1, with 7 nucleotides matching TRBD1. This CDR3 region has 17 residues. J was trimmed by 9 bases and V by 2 bases; bases with no gene match: 17. Per the germline V gene, CDR1 is SGHDT and CDR2 is YYEEEE. This CDR3 is CASSFYARTGLLSEQFF. CDR3 sequence (DNA): TGTGCCAGCAGCTTTTACGCCCGGACAGGTCTTCTGAGTGAGCAGTTCTTC.

The rearrangement joins TRBV11-2 to TRBJ1-2, with 7 bases that match TRBD1. V shed 1 base and J 6 bases; nucleotides not matched to a gene: 5. The CDR3 totals 14 residues. Germline CDR1 and CDR2: SGHAT and FQNNGV. The CDR3 sequence: CASSLAGGPDGYTF. The CDR3 DNA reads TGTGCCAGCAGCTTAGCAGGGGGGCCGGATGGCTACACCTTC.

V usage is TRBV29-1 and J usage is TRBJ2-1; 7 bases agree with TRBD2. The germline gives CDR1 SQVTM, CDR2 ANQGSEA. The CDR3 has 13 residues. V lost 4 bases to trimming and J lost 6 bases; unmatched junction nucleotides: 6. CDR3 sequence: CSVVATSANEQFF. For the CDR3, the DNA is TGCAGCGTTGTCGCTACTAGCGCCAATGAGCAGTTCTTC.

V is TRBV15 and J is TRBJ2-2; the match to TRBD2 covers 15 bases. J was trimmed by 5 bases and V by 0 bases; bases with no gene match: 7. This CDR3 is built from 19 residues. CDR1 is LNHNV, CDR2 YYDKDF, per germline (reference sequence). The CDR3 DNA follows: TGTGCCACCAGCAGAGAATGGACTAGCGGGAGGGTGGGGACCGGGGAGCTGTTTTTT. Protein product: CATSREWTSGRVGTGELFF.